What follows are 30 T cell receptor beta chains derived from one specimen sequenced in a study of diagnostic markers for celiac disease. With the reads reprocessed, TCRdb shows one record per CDR3 protein and no DNA. This sample contains around 8,000 distinct CDR3 sequences. The source material was either unsorted cells or a sorted T cell fraction (not recorded which). The receptors originated from a human donor. This table probably holds off-target reads from a library built for another chain.

The chain is built from TRBV12-3 or TRBV12-4 and TRBJ2-1; the TCRdb call, TRBD1, lacks DNA for checking. This CDR3 has 13 residues. CDR3 amino acids: CASSRGAEDEQFF.

V gene TRBV2 combines with J gene TRBJ1-5. The CDR3 has 14 amino acids. Per germline, CDR1 SNHLY and CDR2 FYNNEI. This CDR3 is CASSVGFRNQPQHF.

The genes are TRBV9 and TRBJ2-3; checking the TCRdb D call of TRBD1 is not possible without DNA. From germline, CDR1 is SGDLS and CDR2 YYNGEE. There are 17 residues in the CDR3. CDR3 loop: CASSVSLGQGNTDTQYF.

V gene TRBV29-1 combines with J gene TRBJ2-5; TCRdb outputs TRBD1, but without DNA this stays unchecked. This CDR3 region has 16 residues. Germline V gives CDR1 SQVTM, CDR2 ANQGSEA. The CDR3 sequence is CSVAMISGTDQETQYF.

This rearrangement joins TRBV28 to TRBJ2-5; TCRdb picks TRBD2, but there is no DNA to check that call. CDR1 MDHEN and CDR2 SYDVKM come from the germline V gene. The CDR3 consists of 17 residues. The CDR3 reads CASSASRGGVGQETQYF.

This chain uses TRBV29-1 with TRBJ1-4; TCRdb selects TRBD1, and the lack of DNA leaves this call unchecked. The CDR3 consists of 13 residues. Germline V gene data show CDR1 as SQVTM and CDR2 as ANQGSEA. The CDR3: CSVAPGSEEKLFF.

This sequence joins TRBV7-9 and TRBJ2-7; the D gene TCRdb calls, TRBD1, cannot be checked with no DNA. CDR3 length: 12 residues. Germline-derived CDR1 and CDR2 are SEHNR and FQNEAQ (reference sequence). The chain's CDR3 is CASSFPVGEQYF.

The chain joins TRBV7-8 to TRBJ2-5; TCRdb picks TRBD2, but there is no DNA to check that call. There are 13 residues in the CDR3. Germline V CDR1 and CDR2: SGHVS, FQNEAQ. The CDR3 sequence: CASSSTSAETQYF.

The gene calls are TRBV7-8 and TRBJ2-3; TCRdb's D call, TRBD1, is unchecked because there is no DNA. Per the germline V gene, CDR1 is SGHVS and CDR2 is FQNEAQ. This CDR3 is built from 17 residues. The CDR3 sequence is CASSLVPGRGLTDTQYF. Full variable domain (rest looked up from reference TRBV7-8 and TRBJ2-3): GAGVSQSPRYKVAKRGQDVALRCDPISGHVSLFWYQQALGQGPEFLTYFQNEAQLDKSGLPSDRFFAERPEGSVSTLKIQRTQQEDSAVYLCASSLVPGRGLTDTQYFGPGTRLTVL.

This clonotype is identified as medium-sized from frequency. The rearrangement joins TRBV4-1 to TRBJ1-6; TCRdb outputs TRBD1, but without DNA this stays unchecked. The CDR3 totals 18 residues. Germline V CDR1 and CDR2: MGHRA, YSYEKL. The CDR3 here is CASSQLFRGQGRRKPLHF.

Frequency places this clonotype as medium-sized. This sequence joins TRBV7-2 and TRBJ2-2. Looked up from germline, CDR1 is SGHTA and CDR2 is FQGNSA. This CDR3 has 15 residues. The CDR3 region is CASSSRRSSTGELFF.

The chain carries TRBV28 and TRBJ2-1. The CDR3 sequence is 13 residues long. The germline CDR1 and CDR2 sequences are MDHEN and SYDVKM. Here the CDR3 reads CASSTTVYNEQFF.

Measured by frequency, this clonotype is medium-sized (0.01 to 0.1%). The rearrangement joins TRBV9 to TRBJ2-7. This CDR3 has 14 amino acids. Germline V CDR1 and CDR2: SGDLS, YYNGEE. The CDR3 is CASSLDGSSYEQYF.

The rearrangement uses TRBV2 and TRBJ1-2; TCRdb outputs TRBD1, but without DNA this stays unchecked. CDR1 is SNHLY and CDR2 is FYNNEI in the germline V gene. This CDR3 is 15 amino acids long. The CDR3 loop is CASTITTGTGYGYTF.

The rearrangement uses TRBV20-1 and TRBJ2-2; TCRdb's D call, TRBD2, is unchecked because there is no DNA. CDR3 size: 14 residues. Germline lookup yields CDR1 DFQATT and CDR2 SNEGSKA (reference sequence). The CDR3 reads CSATSGGATGELFF.

V and J are TRBV19 and TRBJ2-1; the D gene TCRdb calls, TRBD2, cannot be checked with no DNA. Germline values: CDR1 LNHDA, CDR2 SQIVND (reference sequence). The CDR3 covers 14 residues. The CDR3 region is CASSISQTSGEQFF. Drawing the rest from reference TRBV19 and TRBJ2-1, the complete variable domain is DGGITQSPKYLFRKEGQNVTLSCEQNLNHDAMYWYRQDPGQGLRLIYYSQIVNDFQKGDIAEGYSVSREKKESFPLTVTSAQKNPTAFYLCASSISQTSGEQFFGPGTRLTVL.

This clonotype is called medium-sized based on its frequency. This sequence joins TRBV18 and TRBJ2-3; TCRdb gives TRBD2 as the D gene, but with no DNA this cannot be confirmed. The CDR3 covers 15 residues. Germline assignment: CDR1 KGHSH and CDR2 LQKENI. This chain's CDR3 is CASSPRSGTLDTQYF.

CDR3 residues: CSASPPGAWLADTQYF. The chain employs TRBV20-1 and TRBJ2-3; TCRdb reports TRBD1, a call that lacks DNA to check it against. The germline V gene has CDR1 DFQATT and CDR2 SNEGSKA (reference sequence). This CDR3 comprises 16 residues.

The chain employs TRBV7-6 and TRBJ1-1; the TCRdb D gene call, TRBD1, has no DNA to confirm it. CDR3 size: 12 residues. Germline V CDR1 and CDR2: SGHVS, FNYEAQ. The CDR3 protein is CASSDLGQAAFF.

This clonotype is called medium-sized based on its frequency. The rearrangement joins TRBV27 to TRBJ2-5; there is no DNA to check the TCRdb D call of TRBD1. From germline, CDR1 is MNHEY and CDR2 SMNVEV (reference sequence). This CDR3 has 14 residues. The CDR3 reads CASKILPETETQYF.

V and J are TRBV7-9 and TRBJ2-2; the D gene TCRdb calls, TRBD1, cannot be checked with no DNA. Germline V CDR1 and CDR2: SEHNR, FQNEAQ (reference sequence). The CDR3 extends over 14 amino acids. The CDR3 sequence is CASSSGMNTGELFF.

This clonotype counts as medium-sized by frequency. This chain connects TRBV9 to TRBJ2-5; TCRdb designates TRBD1, a call that cannot be tested without DNA. CDR1 is SGDLS, CDR2 YYNGEE, per germline. The CDR3 runs to 13 residues. This CDR3 reads CASSQEGGTAQYF.

The chain joins TRBV7-2 to TRBJ1-2. CDR3 size: 15 residues. From germline, CDR1 is SGHTA and CDR2 FQGNSA. The CDR3 reads CASSPQPDGYYGYTF.

J is TRBJ2-1 and V is TRBV5-1; absent DNA, TCRdb's TRBD2 call cannot be checked. The CDR3 sequence is 16 residues long. From germline, CDR1 is SGHRS and CDR2 YFSETQ. The CDR3 reads CASSSVTSGGQHEQFF.

Frequency places this clonotype as medium-sized. The rearrangement links TRBV7-2 to TRBJ1-1. This CDR3 is built from 13 residues. Per the germline V gene, CDR1 is SGHTA and CDR2 is FQGNSA. The CDR3 sequence: CASSFNKNTEAFF.

J is TRBJ2-1 and V is TRBV29-1; with no DNA, the TCRdb D assignment of TRBD1 cannot be verified. The CDR3 totals 14 residues. In germline, CDR1 is SQVTM, CDR2 ANQGSEA. CDR3 loop: CSVEGGQQKNEQFF.

This chain joins TRBV7-2 and TRBJ2-7; the D gene TCRdb calls, TRBD1, cannot be checked with no DNA. Germline loops: CDR1 SGHTA, CDR2 FQGNSA. The CDR3 has 14 residues. CDR3 sequence reads: CASSFGTAGGEQYF.

The chain recombines TRBV4-1 with TRBJ1-6; TCRdb's assignment of TRBD1 cannot be checked, as there is no DNA. The CDR3 totals 17 residues. Germline V lookup: CDR1 MGHRA, CDR2 YSYEKL. Here the CDR3 reads CASSQDHQTGNNSPLHF.

The chain is built from TRBV29-1 and TRBJ2-7. The CDR3 loop spans 15 amino acids. CDR1 is SQVTM, CDR2 ANQGSEA, per germline. The CDR3 sequence is CSVIGRTQSSYEQYF.

Frequency places this clonotype as medium-sized. The rearrangement joins TRBV7-3 to TRBJ2-1; the TCRdb call, TRBD2, lacks DNA for checking. The CDR3 totals 15 residues. Germline assignment: CDR1 SGHTA and CDR2 FQGTGA. This chain's CDR3 is CASSLLAGAYNEQFF.